This T cell receptor beta chain came from a study of T cells after yellow fever vaccination. As for this clonotype: Its antigen is as yet unknown.

General study points: Subsequent to the booster, the majority of primary-vaccination clones reappeared (around 96% CD4, 85% to 90% CD8).

From the 5' RACE reads, TCRdb called clonotypes with MiXCR, one entry per CDR3 protein. The data contain 240,000 or so distinct CDR3 sequences, 6.9% of them singletons. From germline, CDR1 is SGHRS and CDR2 YFSETQ. J was trimmed by 1 base and V by 3 bases; bases with no gene match: 9. The CDR3 is 18 residues long. The chain has TRBV5-1 and TRBJ2-1; TRBD2 matches at 11 bases. Sequencing was performed on CD4+ T cells sorted from PBMCs, taken 15 days after the yellow fever booster vaccination. The source of this sequence is a man aged 30 to 45 who received the YFV17D yellow fever vaccine. In DNA form, the CDR3 reads TGCGCCAGCAGCTCCGGGACTAGCGGCCGATTATCCTACAATGAGCAGTTCTTC. Translated, it gives CASSSGTSGRLSYNEQFF.